This T cell receptor (beta chain) was sequenced for a study of T cell changes during pregnancy in multiple sclerosis. Unmatched junction bases numbered 8, after V lost 3 bases and J lost 6 bases. Germline assignment: CDR1 SGHKS and CDR2 YYEKEE (reference sequence). CDR3 length: 14 residues. Assay: immunoSEQ multiplex PCR; the TCRdb copy retains only in-frame clones and omits some. This table holds around 30,000 clones, about 90% found once. The material sequenced was CD4+ T cells from peripheral blood mononuclear cells, taken in the third trimester of pregnancy. The J gene is TRBJ1-1, the V gene TRBV5-5; the match to TRBD1 covers 7 bases. This receptor was taken from a female donor in good health, enrolled as a control in a pregnancy study. The CDR3 nucleotides read TGTGCCAGCAGCTCGGCGACAGGGACATCTGAAGCTTTCTTT. This sequence encodes CASSSATGTSEAFF.